The present entry profiles one T cell receptor beta chain with its context. This clone was seen many times. It has no known antigen specificity. Nothing much larger sits one base from this clone, and base qualities are not available. These data come from a study of metastatic and nonmetastatic thyroid tumors (TCRdb year 2020). Background on the whole study: The researchers compared repertoires between peripheral blood samples and tumor or nodule tissue samples from patients with malignant or benign thyroid disease. Overall results and qualifications from the work: In both blood and tumor samples, TCR beta diversity was reported to be significantly higher in malignant tumors than in benign nodules.

Preparation of the library involved PCR. The sequencer listed for this sample is Illumina HiSeq 4000. The TCR beta-chain CDR3 region of each patient was profiled by high-throughput sequencing. Processing in the source paper ran as follows. CDR3 differences across clinicopathological groups were used to build a classifier for discriminating distant-metastatic papillary thyroid cancer patients. To measure repertoire diversity the researchers used the Shannon index, while the Morisita-Horn index served to gauge how similar the tumor and blood repertoires were. Clones were called with MiXCR by TCRdb after fastp trimmed the public reads at Q25, and only in-frame beta chains were retained. These V and J calls rely on TCRdb rather than the paper's analysis. The sample table shows over 30,000 clones, and about a fifth are seen once. The top ten hold about 3% of the sample. Before undergoing thyroid surgery, none of the patients had been given any kind of treatment. Using T-cell receptor beta sequencing, the researchers looked back retrospectively at clinical samples from patients, gathered between about 2012 and 2018.

The CDR3 contains 16 residues, cysteine and phenylalanine counted. The DNA shown is the 48-base CDR3, in frame from base 1. Unmatched junction bases come to 9, with V trimmed by 6 bases and J by 5 bases. CDR1 is given as MDHEN and CDR2 as SYDVKM, both from the germline V gene. The chain is made from TRBV28 and TRBJ2-1, with 11 central nucleotides matching TRBD2. The sample was tumor tissue. This clonotype originated in a male donor with papillary thyroid cancer or a benign thyroid nodule (not recorded which). Some clones in this sample may be carry-over from other donors' samples. The DNA sequence is TGTGCCAGCAGCGCCGGGCTAGCGGGAGGAAACAATGAGCAGTTCTTC. It specifies CASSAGLAGGNNEQFF.